This entry features one TCR beta chain sequence. The data are from a study of blood T cell repertoires in COVID-19. Study background: The United States, Italy and Spain provided the acute and convalescent COVID-19 samples. PBMCs, B-cell-depleted T cells, or T cells provided the cDNA or gDNA that made up the material.

Per the original methods: Researchers report that nucleated cell counts were estimated from reference gene primer amplification. TCRdb keeps only in-frame clones here, not all; method: immunoSEQ multiplex PCR. V and J calls and clone size are as listed in that table; D and trimming were resolved from the DNA. The sample has about 160,000 clones; just under 85% are singletons. CDR1 KGHSH and CDR2 LQKENI come from the germline V gene. The CDR3 is 11 residues long. V dropped 2 bases and J dropped 9 bases, with 5 bases sitting between them. The sample was peripheral blood. The chain is built from TRBV18 and TRBJ2-1; D uncertain. The sequence came from a man aged 35 to 55 who had recovered from COVID-19. The CDR3 sequence: CASSPEFEQFF. The CDR3 nucleotides are TGTGCCAGCTCACCAGAGTTTGAGCAGTTCTTC.